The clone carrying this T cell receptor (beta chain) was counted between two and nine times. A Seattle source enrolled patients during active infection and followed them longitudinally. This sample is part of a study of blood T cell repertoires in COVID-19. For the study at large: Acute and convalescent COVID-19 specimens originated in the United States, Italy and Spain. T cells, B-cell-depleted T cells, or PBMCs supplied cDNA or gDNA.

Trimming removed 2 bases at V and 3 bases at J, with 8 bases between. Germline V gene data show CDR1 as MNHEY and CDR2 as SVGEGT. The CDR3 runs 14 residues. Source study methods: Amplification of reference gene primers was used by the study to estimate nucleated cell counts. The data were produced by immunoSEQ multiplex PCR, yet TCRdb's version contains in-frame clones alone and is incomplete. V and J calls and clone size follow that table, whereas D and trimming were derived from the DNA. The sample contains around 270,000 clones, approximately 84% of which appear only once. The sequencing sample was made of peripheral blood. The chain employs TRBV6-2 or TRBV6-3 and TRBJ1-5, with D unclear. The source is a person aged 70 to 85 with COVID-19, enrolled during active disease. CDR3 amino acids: CASSYGPHNQPQHF. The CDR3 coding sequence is TGTGCCAGCAGTTACGGCCCACACAATCAGCCCCAGCATTTT.